Listed below are T cell receptor beta chains from one sample, sequenced in a study of T cells in localized non-small cell lung cancer. Sequenced by immunoSEQ multiplex PCR; TCRdb stores in-frame clones only, minus some. The sample has about 25,000 clones; 86% are singletons. The sample here was peripheral blood, taken before any cancer treatment. These receptors were taken from a male donor at least 60 years old with stage II squamous cell lung carcinoma. Both conserved end residues are part of each CDR3. The D gene is left open where the match is weak. The listing skips clone size in some rows; elsewhere it reads once, few, many or a size class.

J gene | clone size | D gene | V gene | CDR3 protein | CDR3 DNA
TRBJ2-1 | once | TRBD2 | TRBV4-3 | CASSQTAGGKDEQFF | TGCGCCAGCAGCCAAACAGCGGGGGGGAAAGATGAGCAGTTCTTC
TRBJ1-5 | - | - | TRBV18 | CASSLSPGLLRAQHF | TGTGCCAGCTCACTGTCCCCGGGACTTCTAAGGGCCCAGCATTTT
TRBJ2-3 | - | TRBD2 | TRBV5-1 | CASSLEMHQRDGTDTQYF | TGCGCCAGCAGCTTGGAGATGCACCAGCGGGACGGAACAGATACGCAGTATTTT
TRBJ2-5 | - | - | TRBV14 | CASSQAFKTQYF | TGTGCCAGCAGCCAAGCTTTTAAGACCCAGTACTTC
TRBJ1-2 | few | - | TRBV30 | CAWSGGRYYTF | TGTGCCTGGAGTGGGGGACGGTACTACACCTTC
TRBJ1-1 | - | - | TRBV7-2 | CASSLLGVSEAFF | TGTGCCAGCAGCTTACTGGGGGTTTCTGAAGCTTTCTTT
TRBJ1-2 | - | - | TRBV2 | CASSELGIEEDYGYTF | TGTGCCAGCAGTGAGCTGGGAATTGAGGAGGACTATGGCTACACCTTC
TRBJ1-1 | - | - | TRBV5-6 | CASSPDRLNTEAFF | TGTGCCAGCAGCCCCGACCGACTGAACACTGAAGCTTTCTTT
TRBJ1-6 | - | - | TRBV6-5 | CASSPLDRRSPLHF | TGTGCCAGCAGTCCTTTAGACCGCCGATCACCCCTCCACTTT
TRBJ2-5 | - | - | TRBV14 | CASSQRGASVETQYF | TGTGCCAGCAGCCAAAGGGGGGCATCTGTAGAGACCCAGTACTTC
TRBJ2-3 | - | TRBD2 | TRBV7-9 | CASSFEGGTLDTQYF | TGTGCCAGCAGCTTCGAGGGAGGGACCCTAGATACGCAGTATTTT
TRBJ1-3 | - | - | TRBV7-8 | CASSPRLGNTIYF | TGTGCCAGCAGTCCGCGTCTGGGAAACACCATATATTTT
TRBJ2-5 | - | TRBD1 | TRBV7-6 | CASSLDRVQETQYF | TGTGCCAGCAGCCTCGACAGGGTACAAGAGACCCAGTACTTC
TRBJ2-5 | - | - | TRBV7-2 | CASSFIGQGGETQYF | TGTGCCAGCAGCTTCATCGGACAGGGAGGGGAGACCCAGTACTTC
TRBJ2-2 | once | - | TRBV7-6 | CASSLVGSYTGELFF | TGTGCCAGCAGCTTAGTTGGGAGCTACACCGGGGAGCTGTTTTTT
TRBJ2-7 | - | - | TRBV27 | CASSLSPGGGYEQYF | TGTGCCAGCAGTTTATCTCCCGGGGGAGGCTACGAGCAGTACTTC
TRBJ2-5 | - | - | TRBV6-1 | CASSEYRGGSETQYF | TGTGCCAGCAGTGAATACAGGGGAGGATCGGAGACCCAGTACTTC
TRBJ2-2 | - | TRBD1 | TRBV6-1 | CASSPRQGKDGELFF | TGTGCCAGCAGTCCCCGACAGGGGAAGGACGGGGAGCTGTTTTTT
TRBJ2-2 | - | TRBD1 | TRBV28 | CASTPGGNTGELFF | TGTGCCAGCACCCCAGGGGGAAACACCGGGGAGCTGTTTTTT
TRBJ1-4 | - | - | TRBV18 | CASSPRDKDWGEKLFF | TGTGCCAGCTCACCCCGGGACAAGGATTGGGGGGAAAAACTGTTTTTT
TRBJ1-1 | - | - | TRBV29-1 | CSVASKSDTEAFF | TGCAGCGTTGCGTCAAAGTCCGACACTGAAGCTTTCTTT
TRBJ1-4 | - | TRBD1 | TRBV4-2 | CASSQGDRGGEKLFF | TGTGCCAGCAGCCAGGGAGACAGGGGGGGTGAAAAACTGTTTTTT
TRBJ2-5 | - | - | TRBV5-5 | CASSSPGTRETQYF | TGTGCCAGCAGCTCCCCCGGGACAAGAGAGACCCAGTACTTC
TRBJ2-5 | - | - | TRBV18 | CASSPNSQETQYF | TGTGCCAGCTCACCGAACAGTCAAGAGACCCAGTACTTC
TRBJ1-5 | - | - | TRBV28 | CASSFGLQPQHF | TGTGCCAGCAGTTTCGGCCTCCAGCCCCAGCATTTT
TRBJ2-6 | - | TRBD2 | TRBV18 | CASSPLNLAGVGSSGANVLTF | TGTGCCAGCTCACCACTGAACCTAGCGGGAGTCGGGAGCTCTGGGGCCAACGTCCTGACTTTC
TRBJ1-5 | - | - | TRBV4-3 | CASSRGNDGNQPQHF | TGCGCCAGCAGCCGAGGAAATGATGGCAATCAGCCCCAGCATTTT
TRBJ2-7 | - | TRBD1 | TRBV7-7 | CASSPRQGYSEQYF | TGTGCCAGCAGCCCCCGACAGGGGTATTCGGAGCAGTACTTC
TRBJ2-7 | - | TRBD1 | TRBV5-1 | CASSSGQGVVYEQYF | TGCGCCAGCAGCTCGGGACAGGGTGTAGTCTACGAGCAGTACTTC
TRBJ2-7 | - | TRBD2 | TRBV5-6 | CASSLSGSPYEQYF | TGTGCCAGCAGCTTGAGCGGGAGTCCCTACGAGCAGTACTTC
TRBJ2-6 | - | TRBD2 | TRBV2 | CASSLAGATNSGANVLTF | TGTGCCAGCAGCCTAGCGGGGGCAACTAACTCTGGGGCCAACGTCCTGACTTTC
TRBJ1-1 | - | TRBD1 | TRBV7-2 | CASTEDRARNTEAFF | TGTGCCAGCACCGAGGACAGGGCAAGGAACACTGAAGCTTTCTTT
TRBJ2-7 | - | - | TRBV28 | CASSFSRGGEQYF | TGTGCCAGCAGTTTTTCCAGGGGAGGTGAGCAGTACTTC
TRBJ2-3 | - | TRBD1 | TRBV14 | CASSRTGDSTDTQYF | TGTGCCAGCAGCCGGACAGGCGACAGCACAGATACGCAGTATTTT
TRBJ1-2 | - | - | TRBV7-8 | CASSSQGSYGYTF | TGTGCCAGCAGCTCGCAGGGGTCATATGGCTACACCTTC
TRBJ1-1 | - | TRBD1 | TRBV2 | CASRRGQGNTEAFF | TGTGCCAGCAGGCGGGGACAGGGGAACACTGAAGCTTTCTTT
TRBJ2-1 | - | - | TRBV28 | CASSYGFGPREQFF | TGTGCCAGCAGTTATGGGTTTGGGCCCAGGGAGCAGTTCTTC
TRBJ1-1 | few | - | TRBV30 | CARGVRGTEAFF | TGTGCCCGGGGGGTTCGGGGAACTGAAGCTTTCTTT
TRBJ1-3 | - | - | TRBV7-2 | CASSFGTSLSGNTIYF | TGTGCCAGCAGCTTCGGGACCTCTCTCTCTGGAAACACCATATATTTT
TRBJ1-2 | - | TRBD1 | TRBV7-2 | CASRNPGTGRVYGYTF | TGTGCCAGCAGAAATCCCGGGACAGGGCGGGTCTATGGCTACACCTTC
TRBJ2-7 | once | - | TRBV5-1 | CASSWVPLAYEQYF | TGCGCCAGCAGCTGGGTTCCTCTTGCCTACGAGCAGTACTTC
TRBJ1-4 | - | - | TRBV6-1 | CASSGLPGRSNEKLFF | TGTGCCAGCAGTGGGCTACCGGGACGGAGTAATGAAAAACTGTTTTTT
TRBJ2-7 | - | - | TRBV27 | CASSLYQSSYEQYF | TGTGCCAGCAGTTTGTATCAGAGCTCCTACGAGCAGTACTTC
TRBJ2-5 | - | - | TRBV7-3 | CASSLIVGGTQYF | TGTGCCAGCAGTTTAATAGTCGGAGGGACCCAGTACTTC
TRBJ1-4 | - | TRBD1 | TRBV19 | CASSIFSGQGLFF | TGTGCCAGTAGTATTTTCTCGGGACAGGGGCTGTTTTTT
TRBJ2-1 | once | - | TRBV5-1 | CASSLGLAPGSSYNEQFF | TGCGCCAGCAGCTTGGGGCTAGCGCCTGGAAGCTCCTACAATGAGCAGTTCTTC